This T cell receptor (beta chain) was profiled in a study of T cells after yellow fever vaccination. This clonotype appeared a few times. Antigen: not known. By 5'RACE template switching, TCR cDNA was produced, with a universal primer site and UMIs added in the process. TCRdb redid the calling of the 5' RACE reads with MiXCR, one entry per CDR3 protein. The top ten clones hold 25% of a sample with some 120,000 distinct CDR3 sequences, around 8.6% of them seen once. CDR3 length equals 17 residues. The V gene's germline CDR1 is LNHNV and CDR2 YYDKDF (reference sequence). Losses at the gene ends were 5 bases for V and 2 bases for J; bases not matched to a gene: 9. Study results and caveats: Booster samples showed a return of most primary-vaccination clones (around 95% CD4, about 87% CD8). Bulk-population clonotypes that are abundant could appear as contaminants in FACS-sorted repertoires.

The sequence came from a man between 25 and 39 years old who received the YFV17D yellow fever vaccine. The input for sequencing was CD8+ T cells sorted from PBMCs, taken 45 days after the yellow fever booster vaccination. The chain recombines TRBV15 with TRBJ2-5; 12 bases align to TRBD2. In DNA form, the CDR3 reads TGTGCCACCAGCGCGACCCTAGCGGGAGGGTCACAAGAGACCCAGTACTTC. Translating gives CATSATLAGGSQETQYF.